One and the same sample provided the 20 T cell receptor beta chains below, sequenced in a study of Ad26.COV2.S vaccination and SARS-CoV-2 variants. Treatment defined: around 19 received Ad26.COV2.S at low or high dose, single or two shots; several received placebo; per-sample allocation not given. Sampling took place 63 days after the first vaccine or placebo injection. Repertoires were generated with immunoSEQ multiplex PCR, while TCRdb's copy carries only in-frame clones and drops some. Here the sample spans about 480,000 clones, around 90% being singletons. This material consisted of peripheral blood, taken in a trial of Ad26.COV2.S vaccine versus placebo. Receptors originate from a person between 18 and 60 years old who received the Ad26.COV2.S COVID-19 vaccine or a placebo.

This clone was counted a few times. The V gene is TRBV4-1, the J gene TRBJ2-7; the match to TRBD2 covers 13 bases. CDR3 length: 21 residues. J was trimmed by 5 bases and V by 2 bases; bases with no gene match: 21. CDR1 MGHRA and CDR2 YSYEKL come from the germline V gene. The DNA of the CDR3 is TGCGCCAGCAGCCAACCTATACCGGGACTAGCGGGAATCCTCAAAGGCGACGAGCAGTACTTC. This translates into CASSQPIPGLAGILKGDEQYF.

The V and J genes are TRBV19 and TRBJ1-1; D possibly corresponds to TRBD1 (5 bases). V dropped 5 bases and J dropped 4 bases, with 17 bases sitting between them. Germline CDR1 is LNHDA and CDR2 is SQIVND (reference sequence). The CDR3 loop spans 15 amino acids. This CDR3 reads CASSQNGGTGTEAFF. CDR3 bases: TGTGCCAGTAGTCAGAATGGGGGGACGGGCACTGAAGCTTTCTTT.

This chain links TRBV3-1 (or the pseudogene TRBV3-2) with TRBJ2-3, with 12 bases matching TRBD2. The J segment lost 3 bases and the V segment lost 3 bases, leaving 4 bases of the junction unmatched. This CDR3 spans 16 amino acids. Germline V gives CDR1 LGHDT, CDR2 YNNKEL (reference sequence). This chain's CDR3 is CASSQKGLAGTDTQYF. In nucleotides, the CDR3 is TGTGCCAGCAGCCAGAAAGGACTAGCGGGGACAGATACGCAGTATTTT.

This chain uses TRBV6-2 or TRBV6-3 with TRBJ2-3; 7 bases agree with TRBD2. Germline trimming cut 3 bases from V and 4 bases from J; bases unmatched to any gene: 7. The CDR3 length is 15 residues. Germline-derived CDR1 and CDR2 are MNHEY and SVGEGT. CDR3 DNA: TGTGCCAGCAGTTATGGGACTACCTTAGCAGATACGCAGTATTTT. Its translation is CASSYGTTLADTQYF.

V is TRBV19 and J is TRBJ2-2, with TRBD1 matching 7 bases. The CDR3 runs to 14 residues. Trimming at V came to 0 bases and at J to 6 bases, leaving 1 base not matched to a gene. Germline V lookup: CDR1 LNHDA, CDR2 SQIVND (reference sequence). The CDR3 DNA is TGTGCCAGTAGTATAGAGGGGACAGCCGGGGAGCTGTTTTTT. This codes for CASSIEGTAGELFF.

The gene calls are TRBV4-3 and TRBJ2-2; 10 bases are a match to TRBD1. Germline V gives CDR1 LGHNA, CDR2 YSLEER. V shed 4 bases and J 3 bases; nucleotides not matched to a gene: 5. This CDR3 is 16 amino acids long. Here the CDR3 reads CASSRDRGKYTGELFF. The CDR3 nucleotides are TGCGCCAGCAGCCGGGACAGGGGAAAGTACACCGGGGAGCTGTTTTTT.

This clone was observed a handful of times. This CDR3 is CAWSVSGTVLYGYTF. CDR3 coding DNA: TGTGCCTGGAGTGTTTCGGGGACAGTGTTATATGGCTACACCTTC. The genes are TRBV30 and TRBJ1-2, with 7 bases aligning to TRBD1. J lost 5 bases, V lost 0 bases, and 9 bases had no gene match. This CDR3 comprises 15 residues. Germline V gene lookup returns CDR1 GTSNPN and CDR2 SVGIG (reference sequence).

The rearrangement links TRBV5-4 to TRBJ2-1; 13 nucleotides agree with TRBD2. The germline V gene has CDR1 SGHNT and CDR2 YYREEE (reference sequence). V was clipped by 0 bases and J by 8 bases; unmatched bases: 5. This CDR3 has 16 residues. CDR3 coding DNA: TGTGCCAGCAGCTTGGGGCCACTAGCGGGGGGGGATGAGCAGTTCTTC. Encoded protein: CASSLGPLAGGDEQFF.

The chain uses TRBV6-7 and TRBJ2-1, with D hard to call. TRBV6-7 is placed among ORFs of uncertain function. Trimming took 0 bases from V and 6 from J, leaving 6 bases between them. This CDR3 has 13 residues. CDR3 DNA sequence: TGTGCCAGCAGTTACTCCCCCCGCAATGAGCAGTTCTTC. Residues: CASSYSPRNEQFF.

The rearrangement links TRBV13 to TRBJ2-1, with D hard to call. CDR1 PRHDT and CDR2 FYEKMQ come from the germline V gene (reference sequence). V was cut by 1 base and J by 7 bases, with 8 bases left in between. The CDR3 consists of 13 residues. The CDR3 sequence is CASSLDSLNEQFF. The CDR3 nucleotides read TGTGCCAGCAGCTTAGATAGCTTGAATGAGCAGTTCTTC.

J is TRBJ1-5 and V is TRBV28, with D possibly TRBD1 on 5 matching bases. Looked up from germline, CDR1 is MDHEN and CDR2 is SYDVKM. The CDR3 sequence is 16 residues long. Trimming took off 4 bases at V and 0 bases at J, with 13 bases between the two ends. CDR3 sequence: CASSWRGRGSNQPQHF. CDR3 DNA: TGTGCCAGCAGTTGGCGTGGGAGGGGTAGCAATCAGCCCCAGCATTTT. The full variable domain, completed using reference TRBV28 and TRBJ1-5, is DVKVTQSSRYLVKRTGEKVFLECVQDMDHENMFWYRQDPGLGLRLIYFSYDVKMKEKGDIPEGYSVSREKKERFSLILESASTNQTSMYLCASSWRGRGSNQPQHFGDGTRLSIL.

The chain combines TRBV18 with TRBJ1-5, with D perhaps matching TRBD1 (5 bases). The germline V gene encodes CDR1 KGHSH and CDR2 LQKENI. The CDR3 is 18 amino acids. V was clipped by 3 bases and J by 0 bases, with 18 bases between them. The CDR3 loop is CASSPGRTLVGSNQPQHF. The CDR3 region has the DNA TGTGCCAGCTCACCGGGACGGACTCTGGTGGGTAGCAATCAGCCCCAGCATTTT.

V is TRBV7-3 and J is TRBJ2-1; 9 bases are a match to TRBD1. The CDR3 has 18 amino acids. Unmatched junction bases numbered 7, after V lost 1 base and J lost 0 bases. Germline assignment: CDR1 SGHTA and CDR2 FQGTGA. The CDR3 region is CASSLSWTGVTSYNEQFF. The CDR3 DNA reads TGTGCCAGCAGCTTAAGTTGGACAGGGGTTACCTCCTACAATGAGCAGTTCTTC.

V usage is TRBV28 and J usage is TRBJ1-2; no firm D call. V was shortened by 2 bases and J by 3 bases, with 10 bases between the two germline ends. From germline, CDR1 is MDHEN and CDR2 SYDVKM. This CDR3 is 14 amino acids long. This chain's CDR3 is CASSLVAGDYGYTF. CDR3 in DNA: TGTGCCAGCAGTTTAGTCGCAGGAGACTATGGCTACACCTTC.

The CDR3 region is CSVEGGSKNIQYF. DNA of the CDR3: TGCAGCGTTGAAGGGGGGAGCAAAAACATTCAGTACTTC. V is TRBV29-1 and J is TRBJ2-4; D tentatively reads TRBD1 or TRBD2 (5 bases each). The V gene's germline CDR1 is SQVTM and CDR2 ANQGSEA. The germline V and J ends were trimmed by 1 base and 3 bases, with 7 bases remaining between them. The CDR3 length is 13 residues. The full variable domain, with the rest looked up from reference TRBV29-1 and TRBJ2-4, is SAVISQKPSRDICQRGTSLTIQCQVDSQVTMMFWYRQQPGQSLTLIATANQGSEATYESGFVIDKFPISRPNLTFSTLTVSNMSPEDSSIYLCSVEGGSKNIQYFGAGTRLSVL.

The chain links TRBV28 to TRBJ2-1; 7 bases map to TRBD2. V shed 7 bases, J shed 7 bases, and the junction held 7 bases outside the gene matches. Germline-derived CDR1 and CDR2 are MDHEN and SYDVKM. The CDR3 loop spans 13 amino acids. CDR3 sequence (DNA): TGTGCCAGCACCCCCCCCGGGGGGAATGAGCAGTTCTTC. Translation gives CASTPPGGNEQFF. The variable domain in full, with the rest retrieved from reference TRBV28 and TRBJ2-1, is DVKVTQSSRYLVKRTGEKVFLECVQDMDHENMFWYRQDPGLGLRLIYFSYDVKMKEKGDIPEGYSVSREKKERFSLILESASTNQTSMYLCASTPPGGNEQFFGPGTRLTVL.

The V and J genes are TRBV30 and TRBJ1-1; 7 bases agree with TRBD1. The CDR3 extends over 16 amino acids. Germline trimming cut 3 bases from V and 3 bases from J; bases unmatched to any gene: 13. CDR1 GTSNPN and CDR2 SVGIG come from the germline V gene (reference sequence). This CDR3 is CAWSPVGGRGHTEAFF. The CDR3 DNA reads TGTGCCTGGAGCCCCGTCGGTGGGAGGGGGCACACTGAAGCTTTCTTT.

This sequence joins TRBV18 and TRBJ2-4, with D unclear. V lost 4 bases and J lost 0, with 10 bases in between. This CDR3 is built from 15 residues. Germline assignment: CDR1 KGHSH and CDR2 LQKENI. The CDR3, as DNA: TGTGCCAGCTCACTGTCCCCTCTAGCCAAAAACATTCAGTACTTC. Translation gives CASSLSPLAKNIQYF.

The chain joins TRBV5-4 to TRBJ2-7; 9 nucleotides agree with TRBD2. CDR3 length equals 14 residues. Germline loops: CDR1 SGHNT, CDR2 YYREEE (reference sequence). V gave up 1 base and J gave up 3 bases; unmatched junction bases: 2. DNA of the CDR3: TGTGCCAGCAGCTTGAGCGGGAGGAGCTACGAGCAGTACTTC. Amino acids: CASSLSGRSYEQYF.

V and J are TRBV7-9 and TRBJ2-1, with a tentative D call TRBD2 (6 bases). V was clipped by 6 bases and J by 2 bases, with 11 bases between them. The CDR3 is 14 amino acids. Germline V gene lookup returns CDR1 SEHNR and CDR2 FQNEAQ (reference sequence). CDR3 DNA: TGTGCCAGCAGACCTAGCGTGGCCTACAATGAGCAGTTCTTC. It is translated as CASRPSVAYNEQFF.